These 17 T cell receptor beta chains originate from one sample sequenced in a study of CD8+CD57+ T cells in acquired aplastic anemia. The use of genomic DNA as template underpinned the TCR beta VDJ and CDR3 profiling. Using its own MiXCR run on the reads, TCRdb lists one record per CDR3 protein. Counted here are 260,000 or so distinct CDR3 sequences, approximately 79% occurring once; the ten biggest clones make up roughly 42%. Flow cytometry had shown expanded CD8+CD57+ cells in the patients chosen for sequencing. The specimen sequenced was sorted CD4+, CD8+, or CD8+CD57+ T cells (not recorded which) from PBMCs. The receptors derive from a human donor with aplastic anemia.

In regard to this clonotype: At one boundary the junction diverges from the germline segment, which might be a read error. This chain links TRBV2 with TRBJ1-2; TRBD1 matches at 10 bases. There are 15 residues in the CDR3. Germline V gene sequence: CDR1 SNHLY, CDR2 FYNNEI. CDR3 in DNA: TGTGCCAGCAGCTTGACAGGGGGCACTGACTATGTCTACACCTTC. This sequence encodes CASSLTGGTDYVYTF.

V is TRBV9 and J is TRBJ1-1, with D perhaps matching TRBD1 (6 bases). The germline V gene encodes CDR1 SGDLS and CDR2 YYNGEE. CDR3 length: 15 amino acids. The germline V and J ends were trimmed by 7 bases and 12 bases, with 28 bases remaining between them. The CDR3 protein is CASGDGGTDKQYSFF. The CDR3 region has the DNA TGTGCCAGCGGGGACGGGGGCACAGATAAGCAGTATTCTTTCTTT.

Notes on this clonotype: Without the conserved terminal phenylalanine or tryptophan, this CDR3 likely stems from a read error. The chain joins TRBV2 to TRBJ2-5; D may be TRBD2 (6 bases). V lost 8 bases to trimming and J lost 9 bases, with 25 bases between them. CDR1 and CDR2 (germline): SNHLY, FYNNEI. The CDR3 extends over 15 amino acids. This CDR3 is CASGAGGTWRQSQYP. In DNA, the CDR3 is TGTGCCAGCGGGGCTGGGGGGACTTGGAGGCAGTCCCAGTACCCC.

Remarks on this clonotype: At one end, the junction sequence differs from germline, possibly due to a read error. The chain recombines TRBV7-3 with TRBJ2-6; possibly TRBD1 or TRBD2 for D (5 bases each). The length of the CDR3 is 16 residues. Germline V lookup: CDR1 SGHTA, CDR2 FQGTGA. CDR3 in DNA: TGTGCCAGCAGCTCAGAGGGTAGCTACGGGGCCAACGACCTGACTTTC. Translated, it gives CASSSEGSYGANDLTF.

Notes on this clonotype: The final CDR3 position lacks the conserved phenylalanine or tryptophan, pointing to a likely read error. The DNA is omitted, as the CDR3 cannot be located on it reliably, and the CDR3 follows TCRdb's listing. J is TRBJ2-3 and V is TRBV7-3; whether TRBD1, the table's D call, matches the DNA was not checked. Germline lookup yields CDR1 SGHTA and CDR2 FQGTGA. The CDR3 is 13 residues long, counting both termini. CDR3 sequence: CTIRPQGTCTEYL.

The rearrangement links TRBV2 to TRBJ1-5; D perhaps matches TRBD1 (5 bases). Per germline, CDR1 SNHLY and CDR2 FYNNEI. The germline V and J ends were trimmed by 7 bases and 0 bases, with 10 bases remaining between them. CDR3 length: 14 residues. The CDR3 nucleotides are TGTGCCAGCACCCACAGGAATAGCAATCAGCCCCAGCATTTT. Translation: CASTHRNSNQPQHF.

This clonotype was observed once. CDR3 bases: TGTGCCAGCAGCGTAGTAGAGGGAGGAAACAATCATCAGTTCTTC. Amino acids: CASSVVEGGNNHQFF. V is TRBV9 and J is TRBJ2-1, with D perhaps TRBD2 (6 bases). Between the trimmed V and J ends, which lost 0 bases and 13 bases, there was a span of 20 bases. The CDR3 extends over 15 amino acids. Germline CDR1 and CDR2: SGDLS and YYNGEE.

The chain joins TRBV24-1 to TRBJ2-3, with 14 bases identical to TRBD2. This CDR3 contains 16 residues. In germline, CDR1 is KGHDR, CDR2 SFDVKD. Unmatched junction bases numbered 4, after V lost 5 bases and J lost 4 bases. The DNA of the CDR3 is TGTGCCACCAGTGCCCTGACTAGCGGGGGGGCAGATACGCAGTATTTT. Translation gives CATSALTSGGADTQYF.

The CDR3 reads CASSVYQNSYDDQQYF. CDR3 sequence (DNA): TGTGCCAGCAGCGTATACCAGAACTCCTACGATGATCAGCAGTATTTT. The rearrangement joins TRBV9 to TRBJ2-3; D uncertain. The CDR3 is made up of 16 amino acids. Trimming stripped 1 base from V and 11 bases from J, with 23 bases between. The germline gives CDR1 SGDLS, CDR2 YYNGEE.

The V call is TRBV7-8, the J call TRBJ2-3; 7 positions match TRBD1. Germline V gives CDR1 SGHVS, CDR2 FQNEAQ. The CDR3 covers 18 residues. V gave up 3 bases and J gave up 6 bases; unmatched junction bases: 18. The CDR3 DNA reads TGTGCCAGCAGCTTTTATCCAGACGGGACAGCCAGTTCCGATACGCAGTATTTT. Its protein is CASSFYPDGTASSDTQYF.

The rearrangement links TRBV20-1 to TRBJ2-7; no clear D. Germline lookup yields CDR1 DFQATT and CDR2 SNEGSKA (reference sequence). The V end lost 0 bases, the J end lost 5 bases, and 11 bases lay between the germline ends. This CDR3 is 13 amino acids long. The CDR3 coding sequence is TGCAGTGCTAGAGATTCGAAAACACACGAGCAGTACTTC. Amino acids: CSARDSKTHEQYF.

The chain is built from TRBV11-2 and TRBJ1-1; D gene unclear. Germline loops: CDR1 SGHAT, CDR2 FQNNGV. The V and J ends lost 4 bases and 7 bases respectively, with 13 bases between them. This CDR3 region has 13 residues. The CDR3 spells CASSYSEGSEAFF. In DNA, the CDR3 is TGTGCCAGCAGCTACTCGGAAGGGAGTGAAGCTTTCTTT.

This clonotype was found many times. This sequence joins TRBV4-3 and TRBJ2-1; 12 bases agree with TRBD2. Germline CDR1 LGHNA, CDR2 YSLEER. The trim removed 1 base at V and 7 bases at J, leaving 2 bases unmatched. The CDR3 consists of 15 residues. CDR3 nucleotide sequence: TGCGCCAGCAGCCAAGGACTAGCGGGAGCTAATGAGCAGTTCTTC. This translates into CASSQGLAGANEQFF.

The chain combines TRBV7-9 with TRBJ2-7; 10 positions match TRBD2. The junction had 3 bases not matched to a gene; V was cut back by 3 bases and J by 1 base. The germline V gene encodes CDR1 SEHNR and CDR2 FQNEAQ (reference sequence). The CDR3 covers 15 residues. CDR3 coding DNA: TGTGCCAGCAGCTTTAGCGGGGGGCCGTCCTACGAGCAGTACTTC. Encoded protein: CASSFSGGPSYEQYF.

For the CDR3, the DNA is TGTGCCAGCAGCCCCTCGGCGGGCCGTAGCCAGCAGCAGTTCTTC. Residues: CASSPSAGRSQQQFF. The gene calls are TRBV9 and TRBJ2-1; maybe TRBD2 (5 bases). V was shortened by 4 bases and J by 11 bases, with 22 bases between the two germline ends. The CDR3 totals 15 residues. Germline loops: CDR1 SGDLS, CDR2 YYNGEE.

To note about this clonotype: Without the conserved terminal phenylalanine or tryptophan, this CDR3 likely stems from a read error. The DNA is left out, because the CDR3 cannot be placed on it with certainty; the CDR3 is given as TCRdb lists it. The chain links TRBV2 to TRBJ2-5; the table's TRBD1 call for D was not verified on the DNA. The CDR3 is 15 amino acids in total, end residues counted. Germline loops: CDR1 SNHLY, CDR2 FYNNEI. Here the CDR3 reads CASSAGGIHEQIFGP.

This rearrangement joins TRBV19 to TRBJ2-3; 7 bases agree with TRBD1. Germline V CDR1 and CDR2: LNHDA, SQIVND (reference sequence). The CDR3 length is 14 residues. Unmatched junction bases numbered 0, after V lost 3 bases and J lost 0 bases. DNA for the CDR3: TGTGCCAGTAGTATGACAGGGAGCACAGATACGCAGTATTTT. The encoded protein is CASSMTGSTDTQYF.